This TCR beta chain was recorded in a study of T cells in Graves' hyperthyroidism and ophthalmopathy. The study, taken as a whole, reports: The model forecast ophthalmopathy, anticipating it by a median around 6.9 months before onset.

This clonotype was picked up a small number of times. The target antigen is unknown. RNA transcripts served as the template for amplifying TCR beta CDR3 regions. TCR CDR3 underwent first-round RT-PCR with the HTBI primer set. TCRdb re-derived calls from the multiplex PCR reads in MiXCR, one entry per CDR3 protein. In the table there are hundreds of thousands of distinct CDR3 sequences, over 35% of which are singletons. CDR1 and CDR2 from the germline V gene are SEHNR and FQNEAQ (reference sequence). The ends were cut back, 9 bases at V and 6 bases at J, with 17 bases in the middle. CDR3 size: 13 residues.

V usage is TRBV7-9 and J usage is TRBJ1-1, with D perhaps TRBD1 (5 bases). This TCR was recovered from a man younger than 30 with Graves' hyperthyroidism. Input material: blood. The CDR3 DNA reads TGTGCCAGTCTAGGTTTGGGGGTGCCTGAAGCTTTCTTT. Translated: CASLGLGVPEAFF. Together with reference TRBV7-9 and TRBJ1-1, the CDR3 gives the full variable domain: DTGVSQNPRHKITKRGQNVTFRCDPISEHNRLYWYRQTLGQGPEFLTYFQNEAQLEKSRLLSDRFSAERPKGSFSTLEIQRTEQGDSAMYLCASLGLGVPEAFFGQGTRLTVV.